This record concerns one T cell receptor (beta chain) sequence. A read error may explain this, as a much larger clone is one base away. TCR beta CDR3 region amplification was performed from RNA transcripts. An initial round of RT-PCR targeting the TCR CDR3 relied on the HTBI primer set. Via MiXCR, TCRdb re-called the multiplex PCR reads, giving one row per CDR3 protein. The data hold 400,000 to 550,000 distinct CDR3 sequences, with 24% observed a single time. The sample originates from a study of T cells in Graves' hyperthyroidism and ophthalmopathy. In the study overall: Before any treatment, at initial diagnosis, peripheral blood was collected.

Germline lookup yields CDR1 SGHDN and CDR2 FVKESK. This CDR3 is built from 17 residues. Material: blood. The chain is built from TRBV14 and TRBJ2-5, with TRBD2 as a possible D gene (6 bases). This clonotype was obtained from a woman between 25 and 40 years old with Graves' ophthalmopathy. The CDR3, as DNA: TGTGCCAGCAGCCCCGCGTCGGCGGGACCAATCAGGGAGATCCAGTACTTC. It yields the protein CASSPASAGPIREIQYF.